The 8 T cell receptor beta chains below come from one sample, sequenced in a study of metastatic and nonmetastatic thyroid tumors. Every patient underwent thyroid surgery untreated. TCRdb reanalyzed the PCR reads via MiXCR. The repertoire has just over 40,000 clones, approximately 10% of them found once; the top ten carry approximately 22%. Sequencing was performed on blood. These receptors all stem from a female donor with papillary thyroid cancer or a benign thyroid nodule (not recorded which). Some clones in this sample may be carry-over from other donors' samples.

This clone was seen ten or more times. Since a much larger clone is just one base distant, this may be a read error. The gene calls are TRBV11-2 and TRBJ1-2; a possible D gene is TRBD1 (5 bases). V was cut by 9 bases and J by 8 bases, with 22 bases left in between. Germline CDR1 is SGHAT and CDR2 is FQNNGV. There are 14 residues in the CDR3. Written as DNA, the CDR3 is TGTGCCAGTAGGGACGTTAAAGGGCGCCAGGGCTACACCTTC. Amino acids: CASRDVKGRQGYTF.

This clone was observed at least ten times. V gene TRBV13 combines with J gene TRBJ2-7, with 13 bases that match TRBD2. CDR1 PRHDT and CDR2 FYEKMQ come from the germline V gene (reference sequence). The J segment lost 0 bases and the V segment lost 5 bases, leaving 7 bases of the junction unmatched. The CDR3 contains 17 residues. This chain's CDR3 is CASSLTSGRPSSYEQYF. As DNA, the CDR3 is TGTGCCAGCAGCCTGACTAGCGGGAGGCCGAGCTCCTACGAGCAGTACTTC.

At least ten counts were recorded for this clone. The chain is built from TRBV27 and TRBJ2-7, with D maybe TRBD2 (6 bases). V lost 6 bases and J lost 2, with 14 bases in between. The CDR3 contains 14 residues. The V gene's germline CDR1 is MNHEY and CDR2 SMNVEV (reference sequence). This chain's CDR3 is CASRYGTGTYEQYF. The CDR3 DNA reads TGTGCCAGCAGATACGGGACTGGAACCTACGAGCAGTACTTC.

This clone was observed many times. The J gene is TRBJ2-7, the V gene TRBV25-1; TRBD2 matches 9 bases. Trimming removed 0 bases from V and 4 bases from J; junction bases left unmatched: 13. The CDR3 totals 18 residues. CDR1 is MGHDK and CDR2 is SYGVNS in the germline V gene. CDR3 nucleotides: TGTGCCAGCAGTGAATATGAGGGCCCGACTAGCGGAGCTTACGAGCAGTACTTC. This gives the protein CASSEYEGPTSGAYEQYF.

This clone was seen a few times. CDR3 in amino acids: CASSPAVDGREQFF. CDR3 bases: TGTGCCAGCAGCCCGGCAGTAGATGGCCGGGAGCAGTTCTTC. The rearrangement links TRBV6-1 to TRBJ2-1; no clear D gene. Germline V lookup: CDR1 MNHNS, CDR2 SASEGT. The CDR3 consists of 14 residues. Trimming stripped 6 bases from V and 10 bases from J, with 19 bases between.

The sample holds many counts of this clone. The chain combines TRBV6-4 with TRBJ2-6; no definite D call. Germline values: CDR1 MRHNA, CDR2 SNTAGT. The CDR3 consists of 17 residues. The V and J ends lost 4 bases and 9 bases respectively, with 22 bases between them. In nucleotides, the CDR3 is TGTGCCAGCAGTGGAAGGGTTCAGTTATGTGTCAACAACGTCCTGACTTTC. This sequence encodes CASSGRVQLCVNNVLTF.

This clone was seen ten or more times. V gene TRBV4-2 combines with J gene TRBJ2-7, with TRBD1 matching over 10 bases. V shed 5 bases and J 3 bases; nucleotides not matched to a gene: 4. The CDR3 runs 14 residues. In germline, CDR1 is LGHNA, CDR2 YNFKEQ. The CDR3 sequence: CASSRGQGGYEQYF. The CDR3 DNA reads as TGTGCCAGCAGCAGAGGACAGGGGGGCTACGAGCAGTACTTC.

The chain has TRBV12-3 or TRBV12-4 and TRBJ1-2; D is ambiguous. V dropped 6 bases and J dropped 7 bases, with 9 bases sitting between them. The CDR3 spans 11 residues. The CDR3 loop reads CASSPLLGYTF. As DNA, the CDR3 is TGTGCCAGCAGCCCCCTTCTTGGCTACACCTTC.